The entry that follows covers one TCR beta chain sequence. What it binds is not known. This specimen belongs to a study of post-analysis software for immune sequencing data. Study in general: Relapsing-remitting, secondary progressive and progressive-relapsing multiple sclerosis courses were included. Study-level points and caveats: Roughly five TRBV segments appeared more often in patients than in controls, and TRBV5-6, TRBV5-1 and TRBV20-1 were among these. The study found significantly lower normalized Chao1 diversity in multiple sclerosis patients than in controls.

The CDR3 covers 12 residues. Trimming took off 6 bases at V and 2 bases at J, with 8 bases between the two ends. Libraries were made from TCR beta cDNA, and they carried unique molecular identifiers. Researchers reported 550,000 or so cDNA molecules coming from around 1 to 9.1 million T cells. From the PCR reads, TCRdb called clonotypes with MiXCR, one entry per CDR3 protein. The table records roughly 670,000 distinct CDR3 sequences, roughly three fifths of them present only once. This TCR was sampled from a girl aged 2 to 10 with multiple sclerosis. The J gene is TRBJ2-7, the V gene TRBV12-3 or TRBV12-4; no firm D call. The sample comprised blood. CDR3 protein: CASSYMAYEQYF. The CDR3 nucleotides are TGTGCCAGCAGCTATATGGCCTACGAGCAGTACTTC.